The source of this T cell receptor (beta chain) is a study of T cell repertoires in cytomegalovirus infection. Whole-study context: CMV infection together with matching HLA type was indicated by public TCR beta signatures.

TCRdb reprocessed the reads via MiXCR and lists one record per CDR3 protein. The table lists 680,000 or so distinct CDR3 sequences, approximately 40% of them singletons. The V and J ends lost 1 base and 4 bases respectively, with 10 bases between them. The CDR3 is 15 residues long. The germline V gene has CDR1 MNHNS and CDR2 SASEGT. This clonotype was sampled from a human donor in good health (CMV status not recorded). Some clones in this sample may be carry-over from other donors' samples. The chain recombines TRBV6-1 with TRBJ2-2; possibly TRBD2 for D (5 bases). Material: PBMCs. This CDR3 is CASSEVDEGTGELFF. The CDR3 bases are TGTGCCAGCAGTGAAGTGGACGAGGGCACCGGGGAGCTGTTTTTT.